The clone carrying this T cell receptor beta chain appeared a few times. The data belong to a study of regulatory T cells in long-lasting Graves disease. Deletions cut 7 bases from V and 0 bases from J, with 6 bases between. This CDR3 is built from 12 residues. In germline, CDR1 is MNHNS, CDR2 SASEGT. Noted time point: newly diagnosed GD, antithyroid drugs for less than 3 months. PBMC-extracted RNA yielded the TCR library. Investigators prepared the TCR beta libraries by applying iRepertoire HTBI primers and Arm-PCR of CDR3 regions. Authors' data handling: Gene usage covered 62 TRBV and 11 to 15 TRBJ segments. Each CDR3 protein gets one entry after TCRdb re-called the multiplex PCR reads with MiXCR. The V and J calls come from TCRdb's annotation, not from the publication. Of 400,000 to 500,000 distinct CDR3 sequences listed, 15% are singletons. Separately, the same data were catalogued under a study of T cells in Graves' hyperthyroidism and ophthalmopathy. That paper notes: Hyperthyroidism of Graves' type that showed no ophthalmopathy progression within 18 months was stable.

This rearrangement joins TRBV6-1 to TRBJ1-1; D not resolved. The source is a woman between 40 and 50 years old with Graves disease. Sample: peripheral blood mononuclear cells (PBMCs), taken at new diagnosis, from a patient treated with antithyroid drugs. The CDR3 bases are TGTGCCAGCACTGGTATGAACACTGAAGCTTTCTTT. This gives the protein CASTGMNTEAFF.